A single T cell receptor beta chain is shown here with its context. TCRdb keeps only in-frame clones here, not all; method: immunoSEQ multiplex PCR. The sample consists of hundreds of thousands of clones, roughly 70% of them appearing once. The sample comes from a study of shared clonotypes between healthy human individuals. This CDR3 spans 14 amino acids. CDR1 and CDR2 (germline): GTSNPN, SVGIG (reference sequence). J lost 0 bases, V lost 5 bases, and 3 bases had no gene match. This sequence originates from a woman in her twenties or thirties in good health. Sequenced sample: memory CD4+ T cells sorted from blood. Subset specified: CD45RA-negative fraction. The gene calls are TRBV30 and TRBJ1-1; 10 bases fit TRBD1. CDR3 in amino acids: CAWGGQGMNTEAFF. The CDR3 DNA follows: TGTGCCTGGGGGGGACAGGGGATGAACACTGAAGCTTTCTTT. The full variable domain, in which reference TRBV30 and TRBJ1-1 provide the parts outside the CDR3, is SQTIHQWPATLVQPVGSPLSLECTVEGTSNPNLYWYRQAAGRGLQLLFYSVGIGQISSEVPQNLSASRPQDRQFILSSKKLLLSDSGFYLCAWGGQGMNTEAFFGQGTRLTVV.